The 21 T cell receptor beta chains below come from one sample, sequenced in a study of T cell changes during pregnancy in multiple sclerosis. Method: immunoSEQ multiplex PCR; TCRdb's copy keeps in-frame clones and lacks some. The sample lists 40,000 or so clones, about 90% occurring once. The starting material was CD4+ T cells from peripheral blood mononuclear cells, obtained in the third trimester of pregnancy. Receptor source: a female donor in good health, enrolled as a control in a pregnancy study.

This chain links TRBV7-2 with TRBJ2-7, with TRBD2 matching 10 bases. The germline gives CDR1 SGHTA, CDR2 FQGNSA. There are 15 residues in the CDR3. J lost 4 bases, V lost 4 bases, and 7 bases had no gene match. The CDR3 loop is CASSWPTSGLYEQYF. Written as DNA, the CDR3 is TGTGCCAGCAGCTGGCCGACTAGCGGGCTGTACGAGCAGTACTTC.

V and J are TRBV6-5 and TRBJ1-1; TRBD1 aligns across 7 bases. J lost 4 bases, V lost 2 bases, and 10 bases had no gene match. CDR3 length: 16 residues. Germline-derived CDR1 and CDR2 are MNHEY and SVGAGI. This CDR3 reads CASSYQPTGLSTEAFF. The CDR3 coding sequence is TGTGCCAGCAGTTACCAACCGACAGGGTTGAGCACTGAAGCTTTCTTT.

The chain has TRBV2 and TRBJ1-5, with D perhaps matching TRBD1 (5 bases). CDR3 length: 13 amino acids. CDR1 and CDR2 from the germline V gene are SNHLY and FYNNEI. V was trimmed by 4 bases and J by 5 bases, leaving 9 bases between them. The CDR3 sequence: CASSVGGYQPQHF. The CDR3 nucleotides read TGTGCCAGCAGTGTCGGGGGGTATCAGCCCCAGCATTTT. Looking up the rest from reference TRBV2 and TRBJ1-5 gives the full variable domain: EPEVTQTPSHQVTQMGQEVILRCVPISNHLYFYWYRQILGQKVEFLVSFYNNEISEKSEIFDDQFSVERPDGSNFTLKIRSTKLEDSAMYFCASSVGGYQPQHFGDGTRLSIL.

The V gene is TRBV5-1, the J gene TRBJ1-1, with D maybe TRBD1 (5 bases). V was trimmed by 0 bases and J by 3 bases, leaving 9 bases between them. The CDR3 runs 14 residues. Per the germline V gene, CDR1 is SGHRS and CDR2 is YFSETQ. The DNA of the CDR3 is TGCGCCAGCAGCTTGGACCGACAGCACACTGAAGCTTTCTTT. This codes for CASSLDRQHTEAFF.

The V call is TRBV19, the J call TRBJ1-5, with 7 bases lining up with TRBD1. V lost 3 bases, J lost 1 base, and 6 bases stayed unmatched. The CDR3 is 16 amino acids. In germline, CDR1 is LNHDA, CDR2 SQIVND (reference sequence). In nucleotides, the CDR3 is TGTGCCAGTAGTATGGGACAGACCTTAAGCAATCAGCCCCAGCATTTT. Amino acid sequence: CASSMGQTLSNQPQHF.

The gene calls are TRBV4-2 and TRBJ2-2; no clear D gene. CDR1 LGHNA and CDR2 YNFKEQ come from the germline V gene. The CDR3 has 14 residues. V lost 1 base to trimming and J lost 4 bases, with 7 bases between them. In nucleotides, the CDR3 is TGTGCCAGCAGCCAAGTAGCCGTCACCGGGGAGCTGTTTTTT. Amino acids: CASSQVAVTGELFF.

The rearrangement links TRBV9 to TRBJ2-1, with D maybe TRBD2 (7 bases). Germline V gene data show CDR1 as SGDLS and CDR2 as YYNGEE. This CDR3 is 16 amino acids long. Between the trimmed V and J ends, which lost 2 bases and 0 bases, there was a span of 12 bases. The CDR3 reads CASSVGGRSSYNEQFF. In nucleotides, the CDR3 is TGTGCCAGCAGCGTGGGGGGGCGTTCCTCCTACAATGAGCAGTTCTTC.

The V call is TRBV5-6, the J call TRBJ1-1; D call uncertain. The CDR3 covers 14 residues. V lost 2 bases and J lost 0, with 8 bases in between. Germline-derived CDR1 and CDR2 are SGHDT and YYEEEE. CDR3 sequence: CASSFIAMNTEAFF. DNA for the CDR3: TGTGCCAGCAGCTTCATAGCCATGAACACTGAAGCTTTCTTT.

J is TRBJ1-2 and V is TRBV6-1; unclear D gene. The CDR3 contains 14 residues. The V gene lost 1 base and the J gene lost 3 bases, with 9 bases spanning the gap. CDR1 and CDR2 from the germline V gene are MNHNS and SASEGT. The CDR3 loop is CASSEGRAYYGYTF. CDR3 nucleotide sequence: TGTGCCAGCAGTGAAGGGAGGGCCTACTATGGCTACACCTTC.

The chain links TRBV7-9 to TRBJ1-2, with D possibly TRBD1 on 5 matching bases. The CDR3 loop spans 13 amino acids. Trimming pared 5 bases from V and 4 bases from J, leaving 11 bases between. Germline CDR1 reads SEHNR; CDR2 reads FQNEAQ (reference sequence). The CDR3 reads CASSRQGGYGYTF. Written as DNA, the CDR3 is TGTGCCAGCAGCCGGCAGGGAGGCTATGGCTACACCTTC.

The chain carries TRBV7-9 and TRBJ1-5, with TRBD1 identical over 9 bases. V dropped 4 bases and J dropped 6; count of bases not matched to a gene: 4. Per the germline V gene, CDR1 is SEHNR and CDR2 is FQNEAQ (reference sequence). The CDR3 is 14 residues long. The CDR3 spells CASSSQGAGQPQHF. DNA of the CDR3: TGTGCCAGCAGCTCACAGGGGGCGGGTCAGCCCCAGCATTTT.

This clone was detected a few times. The J gene is TRBJ1-5, the V gene TRBV27; D is perhaps TRBD1 (5 bases). Germline lookup yields CDR1 MNHEY and CDR2 SMNVEV (reference sequence). The V gene lost 9 bases and the J gene lost 6 bases, with 6 bases spanning the gap. CDR3 length: 10 residues. This chain's CDR3 is CARGGQPQHF. The CDR3 DNA is TGTGCCAGGGGGGGTCAGCCCCAGCATTTT.

This clone was observed a single time. The J gene is TRBJ2-5, the V gene TRBV4-2, with 12 bases that match TRBD2. After removal of 1 base from V and 5 bases from J, the junction contained 5 bases not matched to a gene. Germline V CDR1 and CDR2: LGHNA, YNFKEQ. The CDR3 spans 16 residues. The CDR3 loop reads CASSQGLAGDRETQYF. In nucleotides, the CDR3 is TGTGCCAGCAGCCAAGGACTAGCGGGAGACCGGGAGACCCAGTACTTC.

This clone has only one observation. The rearrangement links TRBV27 to TRBJ2-7; 7 bases line up with TRBD1. Germline lookup yields CDR1 MNHEY and CDR2 SMNVEV (reference sequence). The CDR3 contains 16 residues. Trimming took 3 bases from V and 2 from J; bases not matched to a gene: 10. In DNA form, the CDR3 reads TGTGCCAGCAGTTTTAGGCCGGACAGGCCGACCTACGAGCAGTACTTC. Its translation is CASSFRPDRPTYEQYF.

This clone was detected a few times. Other nucleotide sequences in the sample specify the same CDR3. The J gene is TRBJ2-5, the V gene TRBV5-1; 8 nucleotides match TRBD2. CDR3 length equals 15 residues. The germline gives CDR1 SGHRS, CDR2 YFSETQ. Germline trimming cut 0 bases from V and 2 bases from J; bases unmatched to any gene: 3. The CDR3 bases are TGCGCCAGCAGCTTGGCAACTAGCGGACAAGAGACCCAGTACTTC. It yields the protein CASSLATSGQETQYF.

This CDR3 reads CASSLRLGSDYEQYF. For the CDR3, the DNA is TGCGCCAGCAGCCTCCGACTAGGATCAGACTACGAGCAGTACTTC. This chain links TRBV4-3 with TRBJ2-7, with a possible D match to TRBD2 (6 bases). Between the trimmed V and J ends, which lost 4 bases and 3 bases, there was a span of 16 bases. CDR3 length equals 15 residues. Germline assignment: CDR1 LGHNA and CDR2 YSLEER.

The chain is built from TRBV30 and TRBJ1-4; D gene ambiguous. CDR3 length: 15 residues. Trimming removed 0 bases from V and 4 bases from J, with 12 bases in between. Germline V gene sequence: CDR1 GTSNPN, CDR2 SVGIG (reference sequence). The CDR3 is CAWSVGQPLNEKLFF. For the CDR3, the DNA is TGTGCCTGGAGTGTTGGGCAACCTCTTAATGAAAAACTGTTTTTT.

V gene TRBV6-6 combines with J gene TRBJ2-7, with D possibly being TRBD1 (5 bases). This CDR3 has 13 amino acids. Trimming pared 2 bases from V and 2 bases from J, leaving 7 bases between. Germline loops: CDR1 MNHNY, CDR2 SVGAGI (reference sequence). For the CDR3, the DNA is TGTGCCAGCAGTTACGACAGACCCTACGAGCAGTACTTC. Encoded protein: CASSYDRPYEQYF.

This clone has more than one count but fewer than ten. This chain joins TRBV7-9 and TRBJ2-2; possibly TRBD1 for D (6 bases). Germline V gene data show CDR1 as SEHNR and CDR2 as FQNEAQ (reference sequence). V dropped 5 bases and J dropped 6 bases, with 13 bases sitting between them. The CDR3 totals 14 residues. The CDR3 here is CASSLSRGAGELFF. In DNA form, the CDR3 reads TGTGCCAGCAGCCTCAGCAGGGGCGCCGGGGAGCTGTTTTTT.

V usage is TRBV6-4 and J usage is TRBJ2-3; 8 bases are a match to TRBD2. V lost 0 bases, J lost 4 bases, and 0 bases stayed unmatched. Germline loops: CDR1 MRHNA, CDR2 SNTAGT. The CDR3 totals 14 residues. The CDR3 region has the DNA TGTGCCAGCAGTGACTCAGCGGGGGCAGATACGCAGTATTTT. It specifies CASSDSAGADTQYF.

V gene TRBV2 combines with J gene TRBJ2-1; 9 positions match TRBD1. CDR1 is SNHLY, CDR2 FYNNEI, per germline. This CDR3 region has 14 residues. V lost 4 bases to trimming and J lost 8 bases; unmatched junction nucleotides: 6. In nucleotides, the CDR3 is TGTGCCAGCAGTGCTACAGGGGGCAGATATGAGCAGTTCTTC. Translated: CASSATGGRYEQFF.